These 15 T cell receptor beta chains were all obtained from the same sample, sequenced in a study of T cell changes during pregnancy in multiple sclerosis. The repertoire was sequenced with immunoSEQ multiplex PCR; TCRdb's copy has only in-frame clones and lacks some. The sample holds tens of thousands of clones; nearly 95% are singletons and the top ten take approximately 0.92%. Specimen: peripheral blood, collected in the second trimester of pregnancy. The receptors originated from a female donor in good health, enrolled as a control in a pregnancy study.

V usage is TRBV27 and J usage is TRBJ1-5, with D perhaps TRBD1 (6 bases). CDR1 and CDR2 from the germline V gene are MNHEY and SMNVEV (reference sequence). V lost 6 bases and J 7 bases, leaving 16 bases between the germline ends. The CDR3 consists of 14 residues. The CDR3 coding sequence is TGTGCCAGCAGCCCTAAGGGGGGGGTGCAGCCCCAGCATTTT. Residues: CASSPKGGVQPQHF.

The chain carries TRBV2 and TRBJ1-1; no reliable D call. Trimming took off 8 bases at V and 1 base at J, with 8 bases between the two ends. Germline CDR1 SNHLY, CDR2 FYNNEI. CDR3 length equals 12 residues. CDR3 in DNA: TGTGCCAGCCGGTGGGCGAACACTGAAGCTTTCTTT. It is translated as CASRWANTEAFF.

The chain is built from TRBV19 and TRBJ2-7; TRBD2 agrees at 11 bases. Germline-derived CDR1 and CDR2 are LNHDA and SQIVND (reference sequence). V was clipped by 3 bases and J by 2 bases; unmatched bases: 18. The CDR3 is 20 amino acids. CDR3 coding DNA: TGTGCCAGTAGTATTTTAGCCACGGGGCTAGCGGGAGGTCGAACCTACGAGCAGTACTTC. It is translated as CASSILATGLAGGRTYEQYF.

The chain couples TRBV5-1 to TRBJ2-1; D gene uncertain. V was shortened by 0 bases and J by 5 bases, with 9 bases between the two germline ends. Germline lookup yields CDR1 SGHRS and CDR2 YFSETQ. The CDR3 loop spans 14 amino acids. DNA of the CDR3: TGCGCCAGCAGCTTGGAGGAGCCCCACAATGAGCAGTTCTTC. Amino acid sequence: CASSLEEPHNEQFF.

This sequence joins TRBV6-5 and TRBJ2-1; no definite D call. CDR1 is MNHEY, CDR2 SVGAGI, per germline. This CDR3 is built from 15 residues. V gave up 6 bases and J gave up 5 bases, with 17 bases separating them. CDR3 sequence (DNA): TGTGCCAGCAGCCGACTCAACGATCGACACAATGAGCAGTTCTTC. Amino acid sequence: CASSRLNDRHNEQFF.

The chain is built from TRBV6-4 and TRBJ2-2; D call uncertain. This CDR3 has 16 residues. Per the germline V gene, CDR1 is MRHNA and CDR2 is SNTAGT. V lost 5 bases and J lost 2, with 15 bases in between. CDR3 in amino acids: CASSKTPEINTGELFF. Written as DNA, the CDR3 is TGTGCCAGCAGTAAGACGCCGGAGATCAACACCGGGGAGCTGTTTTTT.

The V call is TRBV19, the J call TRBJ2-7; 9 nucleotides align to TRBD1. Germline trimming cut 5 bases from V and 6 bases from J; bases unmatched to any gene: 5. CDR1 is LNHDA and CDR2 is SQIVND in the germline V gene (reference sequence). The length of the CDR3 is 13 residues. In DNA form, the CDR3 reads TGTGCCAGTAGTTTCGGGACAGGGATCGAGCAGTACTTC. Protein product: CASSFGTGIEQYF.

This chain links TRBV5-1 with TRBJ2-3, with TRBD2 identical over 12 bases. J lost 4 bases, V lost 4 bases, and 7 bases had no gene match. CDR1 SGHRS and CDR2 YFSETQ come from the germline V gene. This CDR3 region has 16 residues. The CDR3 DNA follows: TGCGCCAGCAGCCCACGACTAGCGGGAGATGCAGATACGCAGTATTTT. Translating it yields CASSPRLAGDADTQYF.

V is TRBV15 and J is TRBJ2-3; possible D gene TRBD1, 5 bases. Per the germline V gene, CDR1 is LNHNV and CDR2 is YYDKDF (reference sequence). V lost 0 bases, J lost 2 bases, and 15 bases lay in between. The CDR3 contains 17 residues. DNA of the CDR3: TGTGCCACCAGCAGAGATCCTAGGGGAAGCATCACAGATACGCAGTATTTT. Its protein is CATSRDPRGSITDTQYF.

V and J are TRBV20-1 and TRBJ1-2, with D hard to call. The V gene's germline CDR1 is DFQATT and CDR2 SNEGSKA (reference sequence). The V end lost 5 bases, the J end lost 5 bases, and 9 bases lay between the germline ends. This CDR3 contains 11 residues. CDR3 DNA sequence: TGCAGTGCTCAAACAGTTTATGGCTACACCTTC. As protein: CSAQTVYGYTF.

The CDR3 here is CAISGAGGRETQYF. CDR3 bases: TGTGCCATCAGTGGAGCGGGAGGGAGAGAGACCCAGTACTTC. The gene calls are TRBV10-3 and TRBJ2-5; 10 nucleotides match TRBD2. The V segment lost 4 bases and the J segment 4 bases; nucleotides outside the gene matches: 3. The CDR3 covers 14 residues. From germline, CDR1 is ENHRY and CDR2 SYGVKD.

The chain links TRBV5-1 to TRBJ2-7; 10 nucleotides match TRBD1. The V gene's germline CDR1 is SGHRS and CDR2 YFSETQ. This CDR3 has 14 residues. The V and J ends lost 4 bases and 4 bases, in that order; junction bases with no gene match: 5. CDR3 region: CASSVPGQGYEQYF. CDR3 bases: TGCGCCAGCAGCGTACCGGGACAGGGGTACGAGCAGTACTTC. The complete variable domain, with remaining parts taken from reference TRBV5-1 and TRBJ2-7, reads KAGVTQTPRYLIKTRGQQVTLSCSPISGHRSVSWYQQTPGQGLQFLFEYFSETQRNKGNFPGRFSGRQFSNSRSEMNVSTLELGDSALYLCASSVPGQGYEQYFGPGTRLTVT.

CDR3 residues: CASSLAGGRNTEAFF. The CDR3 nucleotides read TGTGCCAGCAGCTTGGCGGGGGGCCGGAACACTGAAGCTTTCTTT. The V and J genes are TRBV5-5 and TRBJ1-1, with a possible D match to TRBD1 (6 bases). Germline-derived CDR1 and CDR2 are SGHKS and YYEKEE (reference sequence). There are 15 residues in the CDR3. Trimming pared 0 bases from V and 1 base from J, leaving 10 bases between.

V usage is TRBV14 and J usage is TRBJ2-1, with 7 positions matching TRBD2. Per germline, CDR1 SGHDN and CDR2 FVKESK. The CDR3 runs to 16 residues. V dropped 2 bases and J dropped 8; count of bases not matched to a gene: 12. CDR3 sequence (DNA): TGTGCCAGCAGCCAACCGAGGAGGACTAGGTTTCATGAGCAGTTCTTC. Protein product: CASSQPRRTRFHEQFF.

The genes are TRBV5-1 and TRBJ1-4, with 11 nucleotides matching TRBD1. CDR3 size: 15 residues. Per the germline V gene, CDR1 is SGHRS and CDR2 is YFSETQ. V lost 4 bases and J lost 5; bases outside the gene matches: 4. The DNA for the CDR3 is TGCGCCAGCAGCCCCGGGACAGGGGGGAATGAAAAACTGTTTTTT. Amino acid sequence: CASSPGTGGNEKLFF.